Described below is a single T cell receptor beta chain sequence and its context. Its antigen remains unidentified. This sample was taken from a study of T cell responses to AZD1222 COVID-19 vaccine. At the level of the study: Analysis merged second doses at about 4 or about 12 weeks. Study-level results: After two AZD1222 doses, spike-specific TCR breadth and depth rose versus day 0. Among vaccine-associated CD4 TCRs, coverage spanned spike, with dominance at 160-218 and 743-854.

Profiling relied on immunoSEQ multiplex PCR, and the TCRdb table lists in-frame clones only, not all of them. Among over 150,000 clones, approximately 92% were seen once, and the ten largest hold about 1.6%. J was trimmed by 8 bases and V by 6 bases; bases with no gene match: 12. This CDR3 has 16 residues. CDR1 is KGHDR, CDR2 SFDVKD, per germline. This TCR was sampled from an adult in good health. This rearrangement joins TRBV24-1 to TRBJ2-1; 10 nucleotides agree with TRBD1. Sequencing used peripheral blood, obtained on day 0 of AZD1222 vaccination. The CDR3 region has the DNA TGTGCCACCAGTAGGGGAGTCGGGGGACAGGGGTATGAGCAGTTCTTC. This codes for CATSRGVGGQGYEQFF.